This T cell receptor (beta chain) was recorded in a study of cytomegalovirus exposure and HLA in healthy donors. In the study overall: As an earlier analysis found, 180 million or so T cells yielded around 110 million unique TCR beta sequences.

Both 60 Vbeta primers and 13 Jbeta primers went into the PCR. TCRdb's table, derived via immunoSEQ multiplex PCR, lists solely in-frame clones and lacks some. This table has around 150,000 clones, roughly 80% appearing once. A remark on this clone: Its target is not known.

General observations from the study: Sequencing depth across donors, presence/absence analyses assumed, was roughly uniform. When a later analysis was performed, an Asian-associated ancestry cluster reportedly had fewer N-insertions than the approximately 700-donor mean.

What was sequenced was PBMCs. The sequence derives from a female donor in good health and CMV-seronegative.

The DNA of the CDR3 is TGTGCCACCAGCTATCCGGGACTAGCGGGCAATGAGCAGTTCTTC. Translated, it gives CATSYPGLAGNEQFF. The rearrangement links TRBV15 to TRBJ2-1, with 12 bases that match TRBD2. After removal of 5 bases from V and 6 bases from J, the junction contained 5 bases not matched to a gene. The CDR3 covers 15 residues. The germline V gene encodes CDR1 LNHNV and CDR2 YYDKDF (reference sequence).